Described below is a single T cell receptor (beta chain) sequence and its context. The V and J ends lost 0 bases and 3 bases respectively, with 14 bases between them. In germline, CDR1 is MNHEY, CDR2 SVGEGT. The CDR3 runs to 16 residues. These data are taken from a study of blood T cell repertoires in COVID-19. About the study: From T cells, B-cell-depleted T cells, or PBMCs came the material, which was cDNA or gDNA.

Authors' processing steps: Estimation of nucleated cell counts relied on the amplification of reference gene primers. Sequencing was performed with immunoSEQ multiplex PCR; in TCRdb, only in-frame clones are kept and a portion is missing. V, J and clone size are those of that table, while D and trimming were read from the DNA. The repertoire holds about 80,000 clones, with 78% as singletons. The chain employs TRBV6-2 or TRBV6-3 and TRBJ1-1; no definite D call. This TCR derives from a human donor in a cohort sampled during active COVID-19. The sample consisted of peripheral blood. The CDR3 loop reads CASSYSMVGGDTEAFF. The CDR3 DNA reads as TGTGCCAGCAGTTACTCGATGGTGGGCGGGGACACTGAAGCTTTCTTT.